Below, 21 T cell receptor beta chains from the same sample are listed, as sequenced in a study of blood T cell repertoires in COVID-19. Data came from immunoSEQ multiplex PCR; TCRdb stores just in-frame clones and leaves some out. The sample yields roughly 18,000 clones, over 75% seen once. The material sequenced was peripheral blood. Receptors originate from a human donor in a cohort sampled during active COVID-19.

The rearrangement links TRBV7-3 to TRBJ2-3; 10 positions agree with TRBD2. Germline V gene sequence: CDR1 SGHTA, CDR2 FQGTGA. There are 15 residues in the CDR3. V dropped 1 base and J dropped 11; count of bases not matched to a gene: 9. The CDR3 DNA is TGTGCCAGCAGCTTAATGGCTAGCGGGAGTAGTATGCAGTATTTT. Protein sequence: CASSLMASGSSMQYF.

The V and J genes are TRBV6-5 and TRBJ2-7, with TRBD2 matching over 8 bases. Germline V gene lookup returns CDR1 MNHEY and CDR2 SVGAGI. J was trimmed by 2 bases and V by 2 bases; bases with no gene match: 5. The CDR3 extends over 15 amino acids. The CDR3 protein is CASSYNAGGPYEQYF. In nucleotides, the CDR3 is TGTGCCAGCAGTTACAATGCGGGGGGCCCCTACGAGCAGTACTTC.

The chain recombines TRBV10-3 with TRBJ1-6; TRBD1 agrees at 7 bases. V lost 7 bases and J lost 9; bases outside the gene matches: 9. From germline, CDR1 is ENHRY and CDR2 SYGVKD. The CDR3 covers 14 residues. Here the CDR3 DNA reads TGTGCCATCACCGGGACAGCTGTGGGTTCACCCCTCCACTTT. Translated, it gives CAITGTAVGSPLHF.

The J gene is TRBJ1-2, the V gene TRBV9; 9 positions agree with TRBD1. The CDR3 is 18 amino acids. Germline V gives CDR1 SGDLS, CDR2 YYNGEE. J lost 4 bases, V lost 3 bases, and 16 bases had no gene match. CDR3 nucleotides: TGTGCCAGCAGCGGTCCCGGGACAGGGAACCGACCCACCTATGGCTACACCTTC. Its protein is CASSGPGTGNRPTYGYTF.

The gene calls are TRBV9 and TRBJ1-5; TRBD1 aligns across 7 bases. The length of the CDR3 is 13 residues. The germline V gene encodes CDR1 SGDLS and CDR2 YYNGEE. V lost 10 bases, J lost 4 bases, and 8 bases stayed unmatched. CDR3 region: CASGGQLNQPQHF. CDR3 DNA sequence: TGTGCCTCCGGGGGACAGCTGAATCAGCCCCAGCATTTT. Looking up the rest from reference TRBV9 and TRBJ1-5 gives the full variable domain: DSGVTQTPKHLITATGQRVTLRCSPRSGDLSVYWYQQSLDQGLQFLIQYYNGEERAKGNILERFSAQQFPDLHSELNLSSLELGDSALYFCASGGQLNQPQHFGDGTRLSIL.

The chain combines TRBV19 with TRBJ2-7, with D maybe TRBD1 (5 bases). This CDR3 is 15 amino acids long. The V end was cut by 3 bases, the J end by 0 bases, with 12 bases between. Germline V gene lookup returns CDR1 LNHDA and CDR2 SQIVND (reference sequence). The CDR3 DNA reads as TGTGCCAGTAGTATCCGCCAGGGAAGCTCCTACGAGCAGTACTTC. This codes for CASSIRQGSSYEQYF.

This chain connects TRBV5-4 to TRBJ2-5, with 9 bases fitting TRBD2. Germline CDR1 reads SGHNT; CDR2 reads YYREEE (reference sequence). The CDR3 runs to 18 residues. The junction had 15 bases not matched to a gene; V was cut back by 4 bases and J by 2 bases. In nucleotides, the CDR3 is TGTGCCAGCAGCCTAGGGACTAGCCCTCTAGTGGAGCAAGAGACCCAGTACTTC. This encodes CASSLGTSPLVEQETQYF.

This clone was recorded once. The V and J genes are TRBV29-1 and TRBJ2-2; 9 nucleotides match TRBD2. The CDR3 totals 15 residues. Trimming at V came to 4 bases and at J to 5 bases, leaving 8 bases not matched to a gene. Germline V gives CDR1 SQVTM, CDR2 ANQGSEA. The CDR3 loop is CSVVVAGDQTGELFF. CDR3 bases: TGCAGCGTTGTAGTAGCGGGAGATCAAACCGGGGAGCTGTTTTTT.

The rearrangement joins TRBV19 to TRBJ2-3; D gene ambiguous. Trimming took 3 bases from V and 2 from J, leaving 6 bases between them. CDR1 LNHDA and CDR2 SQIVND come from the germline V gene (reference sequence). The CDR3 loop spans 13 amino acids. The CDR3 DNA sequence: TGTGCCAGTAGTATTGGCCCCACAGATACGCAGTATTTT. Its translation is CASSIGPTDTQYF.

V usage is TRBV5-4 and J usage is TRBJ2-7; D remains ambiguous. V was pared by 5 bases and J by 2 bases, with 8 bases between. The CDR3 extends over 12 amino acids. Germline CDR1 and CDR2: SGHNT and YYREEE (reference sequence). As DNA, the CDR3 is TGTGCCAGCAGTTCAGGAACCTACGAGCAGTACTTC. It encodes CASSSGTYEQYF. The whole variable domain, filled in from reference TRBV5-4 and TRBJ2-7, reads ETGVTQSPTHLIKTRGQQVTLRCSSQSGHNTVSWYQQALGQGPQFIFQYYREEENGRGNFPPRFSGLQFPNYSSELNVNALELDDSALYLCASSSGTYEQYFGPGTRLTVT.

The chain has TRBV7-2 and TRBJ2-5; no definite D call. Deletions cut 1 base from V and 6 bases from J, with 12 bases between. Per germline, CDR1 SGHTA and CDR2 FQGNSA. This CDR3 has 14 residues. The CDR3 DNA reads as TGTGCCAGCAGCTTAGGAGGCGGAGTGAAGACCCAGTACTTC. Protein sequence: CASSLGGGVKTQYF. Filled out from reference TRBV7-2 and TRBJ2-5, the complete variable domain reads GAGVSQSPSNKVTEKGKDVELRCDPISGHTALYWYRQSLGQGLEFLIYFQGNSAPDKSGLPSDRFSAERTGGSVSTLTIQRTQQEDSAVYLCASSLGGGVKTQYFGPGTRLLVL.

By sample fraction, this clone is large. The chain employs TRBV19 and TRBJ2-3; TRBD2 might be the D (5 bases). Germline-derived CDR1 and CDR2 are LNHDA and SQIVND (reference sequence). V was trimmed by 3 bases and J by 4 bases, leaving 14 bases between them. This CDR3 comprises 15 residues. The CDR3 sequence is CASSMDSGPPDTQYF. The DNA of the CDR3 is TGTGCCAGTAGTATGGACTCTGGGCCCCCAGATACGCAGTATTTT.

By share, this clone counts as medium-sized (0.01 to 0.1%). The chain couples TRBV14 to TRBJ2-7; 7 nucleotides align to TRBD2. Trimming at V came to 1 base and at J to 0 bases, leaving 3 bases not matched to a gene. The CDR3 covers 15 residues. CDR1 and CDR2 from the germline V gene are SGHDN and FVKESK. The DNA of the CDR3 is TGTGCCAGCAGCCAAGTCGGGAGGCTCTCCTACGAGCAGTACTTC. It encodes CASSQVGRLSYEQYF.

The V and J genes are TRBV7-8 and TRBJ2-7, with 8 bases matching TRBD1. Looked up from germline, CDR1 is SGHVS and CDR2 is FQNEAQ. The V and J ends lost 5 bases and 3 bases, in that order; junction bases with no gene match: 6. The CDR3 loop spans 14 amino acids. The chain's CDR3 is CASSPPDRGYEQYF. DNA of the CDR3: TGTGCCAGCAGCCCCCCCGACAGGGGCTACGAGCAGTACTTC.

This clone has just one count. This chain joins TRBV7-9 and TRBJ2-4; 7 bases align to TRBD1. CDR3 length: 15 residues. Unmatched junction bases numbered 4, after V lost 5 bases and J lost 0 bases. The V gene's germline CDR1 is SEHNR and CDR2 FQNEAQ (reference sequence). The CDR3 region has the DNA TGTGCCAGCAGCGGGACAGACGGAGCCAAAAACATTCAGTACTTC. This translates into CASSGTDGAKNIQYF.

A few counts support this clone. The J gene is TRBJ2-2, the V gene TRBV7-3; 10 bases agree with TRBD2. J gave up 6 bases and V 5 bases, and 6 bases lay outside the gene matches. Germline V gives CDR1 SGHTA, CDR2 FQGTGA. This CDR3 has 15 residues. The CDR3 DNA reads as TGTGCCAGCAGCCAATCCGGGACTAGCGCCGGGGAGCTGTTTTTT. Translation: CASSQSGTSAGELFF.

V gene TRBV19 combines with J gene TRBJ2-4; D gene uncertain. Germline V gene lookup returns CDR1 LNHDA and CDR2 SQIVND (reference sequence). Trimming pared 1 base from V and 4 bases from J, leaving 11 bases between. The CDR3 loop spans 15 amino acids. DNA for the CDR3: TGTGCCAGTAGTATAGTTTCGGTCGGTAAAAACATTCAGTACTTC. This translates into CASSIVSVGKNIQYF.

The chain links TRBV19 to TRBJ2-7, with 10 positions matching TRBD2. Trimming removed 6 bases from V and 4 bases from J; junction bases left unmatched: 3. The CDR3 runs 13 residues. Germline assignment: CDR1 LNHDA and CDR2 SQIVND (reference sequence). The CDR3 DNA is TGTGCCAGTAGCGGACTAGCGGCTTACGAGCAGTACTTC. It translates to CASSGLAAYEQYF.

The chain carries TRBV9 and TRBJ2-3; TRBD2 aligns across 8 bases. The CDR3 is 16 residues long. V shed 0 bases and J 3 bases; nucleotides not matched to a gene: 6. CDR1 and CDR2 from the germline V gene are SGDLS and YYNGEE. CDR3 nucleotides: TGTGCCAGCAGCGTAGGGCCGGGAGGGCCGACAGATACGCAGTATTTT. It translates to CASSVGPGGPTDTQYF.

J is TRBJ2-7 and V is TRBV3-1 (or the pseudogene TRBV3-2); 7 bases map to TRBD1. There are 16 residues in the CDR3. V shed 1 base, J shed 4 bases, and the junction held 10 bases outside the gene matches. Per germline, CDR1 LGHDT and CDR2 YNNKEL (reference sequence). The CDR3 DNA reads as TGTGCCAGCAGCCAAGGCCGCGTGACAGGGATTTACGAGCAGTACTTC. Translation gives CASSQGRVTGIYEQYF.

DNA for the CDR3: TGCGCCAGCAGCTTGGACAGGGGCCATGGCTACACCTTC. Translated, it gives CASSLDRGHGYTF. The chain joins TRBV5-1 to TRBJ1-2; 7 nucleotides agree with TRBD1. The CDR3 covers 13 residues. Germline values: CDR1 SGHRS, CDR2 YFSETQ. J lost 6 bases, V lost 0 bases, and 2 bases had no gene match. The full variable domain, rest sourced from reference TRBV5-1 and TRBJ1-2, is KAGVTQTPRYLIKTRGQQVTLSCSPISGHRSVSWYQQTPGQGLQFLFEYFSETQRNKGNFPGRFSGRQFSNSRSEMNVSTLELGDSALYLCASSLDRGHGYTFGSGTRLTVV.